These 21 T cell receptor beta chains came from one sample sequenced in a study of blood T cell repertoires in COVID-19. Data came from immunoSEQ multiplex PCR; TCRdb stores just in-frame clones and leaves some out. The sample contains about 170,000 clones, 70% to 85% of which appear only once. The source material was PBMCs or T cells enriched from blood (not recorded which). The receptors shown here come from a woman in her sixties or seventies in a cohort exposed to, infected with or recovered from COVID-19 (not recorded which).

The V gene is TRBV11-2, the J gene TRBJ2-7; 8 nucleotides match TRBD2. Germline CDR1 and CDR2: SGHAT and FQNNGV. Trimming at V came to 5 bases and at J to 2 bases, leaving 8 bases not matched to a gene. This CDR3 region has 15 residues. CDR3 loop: CASSHAGGSTYEQYF. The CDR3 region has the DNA TGTGCCAGCAGCCATGCGGGGGGCTCGACCTACGAGCAGTACTTC. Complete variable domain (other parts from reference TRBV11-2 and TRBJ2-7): EAGVAQSPRYKIIEKRQSVAFWCNPISGHATLYWYQQILGQGPKLLIQFQNNGVVDDSQLPKDRFSAERLKGVDSTLKIQPAKLEDSAVYLCASSHAGGSTYEQYFGPGTRLTVT.

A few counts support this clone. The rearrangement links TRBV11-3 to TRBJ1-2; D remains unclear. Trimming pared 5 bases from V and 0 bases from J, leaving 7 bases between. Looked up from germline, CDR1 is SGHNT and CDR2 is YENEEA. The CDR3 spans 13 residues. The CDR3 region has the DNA TGTGCCAGCAGCCAGGTCCCTAACTATGGCTACACCTTC. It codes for CASSQVPNYGYTF.

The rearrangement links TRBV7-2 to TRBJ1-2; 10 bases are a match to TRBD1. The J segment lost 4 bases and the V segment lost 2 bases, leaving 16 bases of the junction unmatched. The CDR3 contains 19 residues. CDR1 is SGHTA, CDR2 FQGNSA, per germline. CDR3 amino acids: CASSLSTRDRGAVTYGYTF. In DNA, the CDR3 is TGTGCCAGCAGCTTATCCACGCGGGACAGGGGCGCCGTTACCTATGGCTACACCTTC.

CDR3 DNA: TGTGCCAGCAGGGTCCCGGTTTCGAATGGCTACACCTTC. As protein: CASRVPVSNGYTF. The chain carries TRBV6-6 and TRBJ1-2, with no clear D. This CDR3 has 13 amino acids. V was trimmed by 6 bases and J by 6 bases, leaving 14 bases between them. Germline CDR1 reads MNHNY; CDR2 reads SVGAGI (reference sequence).

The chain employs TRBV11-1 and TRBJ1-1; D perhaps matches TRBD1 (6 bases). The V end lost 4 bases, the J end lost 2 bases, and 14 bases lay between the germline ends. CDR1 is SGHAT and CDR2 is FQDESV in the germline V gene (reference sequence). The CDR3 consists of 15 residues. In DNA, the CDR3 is TGTGCCAGCAGCTCCCGCACAGGGATAAACACTGAAGCTTTCTTT. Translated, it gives CASSSRTGINTEAFF.

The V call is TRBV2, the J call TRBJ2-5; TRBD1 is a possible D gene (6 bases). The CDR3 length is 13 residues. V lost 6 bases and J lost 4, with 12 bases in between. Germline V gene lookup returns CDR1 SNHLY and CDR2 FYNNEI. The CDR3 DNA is TGTGCCAGCAGGGGACCGACAGGAGAGACCCAGTACTTC. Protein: CASRGPTGETQYF.

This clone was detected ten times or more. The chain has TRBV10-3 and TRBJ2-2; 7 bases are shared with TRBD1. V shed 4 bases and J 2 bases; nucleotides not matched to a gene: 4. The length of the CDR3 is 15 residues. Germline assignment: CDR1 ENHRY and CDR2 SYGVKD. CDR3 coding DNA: TGTGCCATCAGTGGGGGACAGATAAACACCGGGGAGCTGTTTTTT. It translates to CAISGGQINTGELFF.

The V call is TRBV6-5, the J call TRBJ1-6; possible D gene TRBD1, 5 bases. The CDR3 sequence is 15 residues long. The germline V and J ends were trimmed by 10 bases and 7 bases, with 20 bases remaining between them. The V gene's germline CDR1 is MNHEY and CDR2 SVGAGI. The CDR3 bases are TGTGCCACCCAACACAGGTGGGGGGGGAATTCACCCCTCCACTTT. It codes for CATQHRWGGNSPLHF.

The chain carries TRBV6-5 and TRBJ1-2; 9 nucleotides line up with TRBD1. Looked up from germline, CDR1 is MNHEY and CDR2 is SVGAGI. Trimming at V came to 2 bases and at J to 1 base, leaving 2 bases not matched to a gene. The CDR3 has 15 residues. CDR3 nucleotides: TGTGCCAGCAGTTACGGACAGGGGTTTAACTATGGCTACACCTTC. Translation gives CASSYGQGFNYGYTF.

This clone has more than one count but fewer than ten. For the CDR3, the DNA is TGCGCCAGCAGCTTGGCGGGACAGGTAGGACAAGAGACCCAGTACTTC. Translated, it gives CASSLAGQVGQETQYF. The chain has TRBV5-1 and TRBJ2-5, with TRBD1 matching over 8 bases. The CDR3 is made up of 16 amino acids. The V segment lost 0 bases and the J segment 2 bases; nucleotides outside the gene matches: 6. CDR1 SGHRS and CDR2 YFSETQ come from the germline V gene.

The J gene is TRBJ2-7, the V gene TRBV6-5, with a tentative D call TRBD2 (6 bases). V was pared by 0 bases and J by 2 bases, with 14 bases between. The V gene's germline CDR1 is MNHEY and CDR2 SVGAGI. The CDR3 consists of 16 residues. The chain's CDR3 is CASSYSPGGATYEQYF. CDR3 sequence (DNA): TGTGCCAGCAGTTACTCGCCCGGAGGGGCGACCTACGAGCAGTACTTC.

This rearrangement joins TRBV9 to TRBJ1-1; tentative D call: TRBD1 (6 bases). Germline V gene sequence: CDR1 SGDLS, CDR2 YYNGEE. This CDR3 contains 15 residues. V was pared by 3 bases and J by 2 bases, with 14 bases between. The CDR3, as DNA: TGTGCCAGCAGCGCGGGACATCACCTAAACACTGAAGCTTTCTTT. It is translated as CASSAGHHLNTEAFF. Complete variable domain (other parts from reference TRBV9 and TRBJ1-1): DSGVTQTPKHLITATGQRVTLRCSPRSGDLSVYWYQQSLDQGLQFLIQYYNGEERAKGNILERFSAQQFPDLHSELNLSSLELGDSALYFCASSAGHHLNTEAFFGQGTRLTVV.

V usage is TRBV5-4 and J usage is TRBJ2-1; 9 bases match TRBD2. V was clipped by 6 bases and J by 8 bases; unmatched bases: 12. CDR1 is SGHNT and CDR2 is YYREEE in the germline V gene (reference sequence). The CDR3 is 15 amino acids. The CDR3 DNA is TGTGCCAGCACCAGGACGGCGGGAGGGCCGGATGAGCAGTTCTTC. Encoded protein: CASTRTAGGPDEQFF.

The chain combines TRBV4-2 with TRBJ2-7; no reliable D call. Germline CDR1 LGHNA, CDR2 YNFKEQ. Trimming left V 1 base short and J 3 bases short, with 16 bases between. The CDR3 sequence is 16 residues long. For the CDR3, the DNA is TGTGCCAGCAGCCAAGGTCGGCAGATATCGGGCTACGAGCAGTACTTC. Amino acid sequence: CASSQGRQISGYEQYF.

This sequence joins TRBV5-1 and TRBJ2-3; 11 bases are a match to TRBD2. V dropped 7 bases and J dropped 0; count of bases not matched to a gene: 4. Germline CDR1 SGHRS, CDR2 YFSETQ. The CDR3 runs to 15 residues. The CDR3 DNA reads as TGCGCCAGCTGCGTAGCGGGAGGGAGCACAGATACGCAGTATTTT. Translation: CASCVAGGSTDTQYF.

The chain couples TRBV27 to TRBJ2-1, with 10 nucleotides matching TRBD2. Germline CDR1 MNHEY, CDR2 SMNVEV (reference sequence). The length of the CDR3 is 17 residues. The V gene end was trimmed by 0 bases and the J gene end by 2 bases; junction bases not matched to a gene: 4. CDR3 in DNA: TGTGCCAGCAGTTTATCGTGGACTAGCGGCACCTACAATGAGCAGTTCTTC. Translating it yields CASSLSWTSGTYNEQFF.

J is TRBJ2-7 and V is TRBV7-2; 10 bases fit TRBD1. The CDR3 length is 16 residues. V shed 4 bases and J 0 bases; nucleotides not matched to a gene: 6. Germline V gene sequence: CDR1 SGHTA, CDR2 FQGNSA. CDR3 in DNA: TGTGCCAGCAGCTGGCCGGACAGGGGGGCCTCCTACGAGCAGTACTTC. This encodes CASSWPDRGASYEQYF.

This chain's CDR3 is CASSQEPNTEAFF. The CDR3 coding sequence is TGTGCCAGCTCACAGGAACCAAACACTGAAGCTTTCTTT. The V gene is TRBV6-5, the J gene TRBJ1-1; TRBD1 is a possible D gene (5 bases). V was cut by 8 bases and J by 2 bases, with 12 bases left in between. Germline V gives CDR1 MNHEY, CDR2 SVGAGI. CDR3 length: 13 residues.

CDR3 sequence reads: CASSRDRGYEQYF. The CDR3 DNA sequence: TGTGCCAGCAGTAGGGACAGGGGGTACGAGCAGTACTTC. This chain uses TRBV27 with TRBJ2-7; 11 positions agree with TRBD1. Germline V gives CDR1 MNHEY, CDR2 SMNVEV (reference sequence). After removal of 5 bases from V and 4 bases from J, the junction contained 1 base not matched to a gene. This CDR3 has 13 residues.

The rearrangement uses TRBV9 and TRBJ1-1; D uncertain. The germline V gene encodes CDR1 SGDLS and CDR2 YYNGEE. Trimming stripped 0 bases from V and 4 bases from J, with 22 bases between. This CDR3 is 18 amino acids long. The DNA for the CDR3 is TGTGCCAGCAGCGTAGGCATCGGCGGCCAGCGTTCGGGCACTGAAGCTTTCTTT. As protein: CASSVGIGGQRSGTEAFF.

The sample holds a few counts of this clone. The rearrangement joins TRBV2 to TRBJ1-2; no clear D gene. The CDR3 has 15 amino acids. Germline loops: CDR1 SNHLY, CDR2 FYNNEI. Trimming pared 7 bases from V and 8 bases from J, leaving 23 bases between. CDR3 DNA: TGTGCCAGCATCCTTGGAATCGTCGGGATCAAGGGCTACACCTTC. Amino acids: CASILGIVGIKGYTF.